The 26 T cell receptor beta chains listed next were all sequenced from one sample in a study of blood T cell repertoires in COVID-19. Assay: immunoSEQ multiplex PCR; the TCRdb copy retains only in-frame clones and omits some. This table has more than 200,000 clones, about 88% appearing once. Sequences were obtained from peripheral blood. The receptors here all came from a woman aged 55-69 years with COVID-19, enrolled during active disease.

CDR3 sequence: CASSLRRAGNTIYF. The CDR3 nucleotides are TGTGCCAGCAGCTTGCGGAGGGCTGGAAACACCATATATTTT. The V gene is TRBV5-6, the J gene TRBJ1-3; D remains unclear. The germline V gene encodes CDR1 SGHDT and CDR2 YYEEEE. The V end lost 1 base, the J end lost 2 bases, and 7 bases lay between the germline ends. This CDR3 has 14 residues.

The chain has TRBV3-1 (or the pseudogene TRBV3-2) and TRBJ2-2; 9 bases fit TRBD2. V gave up 4 bases and J gave up 7 bases; unmatched junction bases: 10. Germline CDR1 reads LGHDT; CDR2 reads YNNKEL (reference sequence). The CDR3 has 16 amino acids. The CDR3 loop is CASSPWAGGRNGELFF. Written as DNA, the CDR3 is TGTGCCAGCAGCCCCTGGGCGGGAGGGCGAAACGGGGAGCTGTTTTTT.

The rearrangement links TRBV6-5 to TRBJ2-3; D unresolved. Trimming cost V 7 bases and J 2 bases, with 7 bases left between them. Per the germline V gene, CDR1 is MNHEY and CDR2 is SVGAGI. The CDR3 runs to 12 residues. The CDR3 DNA is TGTGCCAGCAAGGAGTCCACAGATACGCAGTATTTT. It specifies CASKESTDTQYF.

J is TRBJ2-3 and V is TRBV19, with a weak D call TRBD2 (5 bases). CDR1 LNHDA and CDR2 SQIVND come from the germline V gene (reference sequence). CDR3 size: 15 residues. Trimming removed 4 bases at V and 3 bases at J, with 14 bases between. The CDR3 is CASSKGGSGTDTQYF. For the CDR3, the DNA is TGTGCCAGTAGTAAGGGTGGGAGTGGGACAGATACGCAGTATTTT.

The rearrangement uses TRBV28 and TRBJ2-3; 9 nucleotides line up with TRBD2. Germline assignment: CDR1 MDHEN and CDR2 SYDVKM. Germline trimming cut 8 bases from V and 2 bases from J; bases unmatched to any gene: 17. The CDR3 runs 18 residues. DNA of the CDR3: TGTGCCAGCGTTACTAGTGGGCGGGAGGGCGTTTCCACAGATACGCAGTATTTT. Residues: CASVTSGREGVSTDTQYF.

The chain uses TRBV10-3 and TRBJ2-2; 12 bases agree with TRBD2. CDR3 length equals 19 residues. With 7 bases clipped from V and 0 bases from J, the junction kept 12 bases outside the gene matches. Germline V gives CDR1 ENHRY, CDR2 SYGVKD. The CDR3 coding sequence is TGTGCCATCAATTCTAAGACTAGCGGGAGAGGGGCGAACACCGGGGAGCTGTTTTTT. Its protein is CAINSKTSGRGANTGELFF.

The gene calls are TRBV9 and TRBJ2-1, with 7 bases that match TRBD2. CDR3 length equals 16 residues. Germline values: CDR1 SGDLS, CDR2 YYNGEE. Losses at the gene ends were 0 bases for V and 3 bases for J; bases not matched to a gene: 6. The CDR3 coding sequence is TGTGCCAGCAGCGTAGCGGGCGGACTAGGCTACAATGAGCAGTTCTTC. This sequence encodes CASSVAGGLGYNEQFF. The variable domain in full, with the rest retrieved from reference TRBV9 and TRBJ2-1, is DSGVTQTPKHLITATGQRVTLRCSPRSGDLSVYWYQQSLDQGLQFLIQYYNGEERAKGNILERFSAQQFPDLHSELNLSSLELGDSALYFCASSVAGGLGYNEQFFGPGTRLTVL.

The V gene is TRBV7-9, the J gene TRBJ2-1; 10 bases align to TRBD1. Germline V CDR1 and CDR2: SEHNR, FQNEAQ (reference sequence). After removal of 4 bases from V and 12 bases from J, the junction contained 12 bases not matched to a gene. The CDR3 is 15 amino acids. CDR3 sequence (DNA): TGTGCCAGCAGCTCCCGGGACAGGGGCGTATTAGGGCAGTTCTTC. Translation: CASSSRDRGVLGQFF.

Notes on this clone: The conserved phenylalanine or tryptophan normally closing the CDR3 is absent here, so this likely arose from a read error. No DNA is shown, since the ends of the CDR3 on it are uncertain; the CDR3 is the one TCRdb lists. The chain recombines TRBV11-3 with TRBJ2-7; TRBD1 is the table's D call and was not checked against the DNA. CDR1 SGHNT and CDR2 YENEEA come from the germline V gene. The CDR3 numbers 11 amino acids, ends counted. CDR3 residues: CAIPYRRQPNL.

The chain recombines TRBV9 with TRBJ2-7, with 11 nucleotides matching TRBD2. The CDR3 has 16 amino acids. Trimming cost V 4 bases and J 0 bases; bases outside gene matches: 6. The germline gives CDR1 SGDLS, CDR2 YYNGEE. The CDR3 region is CASSTGLAESSYEQYF. In nucleotides, the CDR3 is TGTGCCAGCAGCACGGGACTAGCGGAGAGCTCCTACGAGCAGTACTTC. Complete variable domain (other parts from reference TRBV9 and TRBJ2-7): DSGVTQTPKHLITATGQRVTLRCSPRSGDLSVYWYQQSLDQGLQFLIQYYNGEERAKGNILERFSAQQFPDLHSELNLSSLELGDSALYFCASSTGLAESSYEQYFGPGTRLTVT.

This clone was counted between two and nine times. The rearrangement joins TRBV7-8 to TRBJ1-1; TRBD1 matches at 9 bases. V lost 4 bases and J lost 0; bases outside the gene matches: 6. Germline V gives CDR1 SGHVS, CDR2 FQNEAQ. The CDR3 runs 16 residues. The CDR3 reads CASSSHRGRMNTEAFF. Here the CDR3 DNA reads TGTGCCAGCAGCTCCCACAGGGGGCGCATGAACACTGAAGCTTTCTTT.

This clone was observed once. The V gene is TRBV11-1, the J gene TRBJ1-1; perhaps TRBD1 as D (5 bases). V lost 5 bases and J lost 2, with 12 bases in between. Germline assignment: CDR1 SGHAT and CDR2 FQDESV (reference sequence). CDR3 size: 14 residues. This CDR3 is CASSRRQLNTEAFF. The CDR3 DNA is TGTGCCAGCAGCCGGAGACAGCTAAACACTGAAGCTTTCTTT.

In the case of this clone: One end of the junction fails to match germline, which may point to a read error. The rearrangement joins TRBV5-1 to TRBJ1-2, with 7 bases matching TRBD1. CDR3 length equals 14 residues. Looked up from germline, CDR1 is SGHRS and CDR2 is YFSETQ. The CDR3 nucleotides read TGCGCCAGCAGTTTGGAACAGGGGAAGTATGGCTACACCTTC. Amino acids: CASSLEQGKYGYTF.

This chain links TRBV6-6 with TRBJ2-7; D remains ambiguous. Trimming took off 5 bases at V and 3 bases at J, with 11 bases between the two ends. Germline V gene sequence: CDR1 MNHNY, CDR2 SVGAGI (reference sequence). CDR3 length equals 13 residues. The CDR3 here is CASSLKISYEQYF. The CDR3 DNA is TGTGCCAGCAGTCTAAAAATTAGCTACGAGCAGTACTTC.

In DNA form, the CDR3 reads TGTGCCACCAGTGGAACCGGGAGTGGCTACACCTTC. Its protein is CATSGTGSGYTF. The chain links TRBV24-1 to TRBJ1-2; D is ambiguous. Germline lookup yields CDR1 KGHDR and CDR2 SFDVKD. This CDR3 is 12 amino acids long. V was cut by 5 bases and J by 7 bases, with 10 bases left in between.

The J gene is TRBJ1-4, the V gene TRBV5-4, with 7 nucleotides matching TRBD1. This CDR3 comprises 15 residues. V lost 3 bases, J lost 5 bases, and 7 bases stayed unmatched. CDR1 is SGHNT and CDR2 is YYREEE in the germline V gene (reference sequence). CDR3 region: CASSSGGRANEKLFF. CDR3 in DNA: TGTGCCAGCAGCTCAGGGGGAAGGGCGAATGAAAAACTGTTTTTT.

The chain has TRBV30 and TRBJ2-3; the D is unclear. This CDR3 has 15 amino acids. Germline V gene sequence: CDR1 GTSNPN, CDR2 SVGIG (reference sequence). V lost 3 bases and J lost 2, with 15 bases in between. The CDR3 DNA is TGTGCCTGGAGCCGCACCCTCACAAACACAGATACGCAGTATTTT. Its translation: CAWSRTLTNTDTQYF.

The gene calls are TRBV5-1 and TRBJ1-5; D remains ambiguous. V lost 0 bases and J 0 bases, leaving 7 bases between the germline ends. Germline values: CDR1 SGHRS, CDR2 YFSETQ. The CDR3 is 15 residues long. The DNA for the CDR3 is TGCGCCAGCAGCTTGGCCCCAGGTAGCAATCAGCCCCAGCATTTT. It encodes CASSLAPGSNQPQHF.

This clone was seen once. This chain links TRBV10-3 with TRBJ1-4, with 9 bases matching TRBD1. CDR1 and CDR2 from the germline V gene are ENHRY and SYGVKD. The length of the CDR3 is 15 residues. Germline trimming cut 2 bases from V and 6 bases from J; bases unmatched to any gene: 4. CDR3 coding DNA: TGTGCCATCAGTGAGACAGGGGGCAATGATGAAAAACTGTTTTTT. Residues: CAISETGGNDEKLFF.

The chain couples TRBV5-4 to TRBJ2-7, with a possible D match to TRBD1 (7 bases). Trimming took 4 bases from V and 3 from J, leaving 23 bases between them. Germline CDR1 is SGHNT and CDR2 is YYREEE (reference sequence). The CDR3 contains 17 residues. The CDR3: CASSPTGDFSRFYEQYF. CDR3 DNA sequence: TGTGCCAGCAGCCCCACAGGGGACTTTTCAAGGTTCTACGAGCAGTACTTC.

The CDR3 protein is CASSYSTSGRAGELFF. For the CDR3, the DNA is TGTGCCAGCAGCTACTCGACTAGCGGGAGGGCCGGGGAGCTGTTTTTT. J is TRBJ2-2 and V is TRBV5-5, with 14 bases matching TRBD2. Germline V gives CDR1 SGHKS, CDR2 YYEKEE (reference sequence). The trim removed 3 bases at V and 6 bases at J, leaving 4 bases unmatched. The CDR3 contains 16 residues.

A single count supports this clone. The V call is TRBV5-5, the J call TRBJ2-7, with TRBD2 matching 8 bases. Losses at the gene ends were 0 bases for V and 3 bases for J; bases not matched to a gene: 2. The germline gives CDR1 SGHKS, CDR2 YYEKEE (reference sequence). This CDR3 region has 14 residues. The CDR3: CASSLAGGDYEQYF. The CDR3 DNA reads as TGTGCCAGCAGCTTGGCCGGGGGGGACTACGAGCAGTACTTC.

The V gene is TRBV27, the J gene TRBJ2-5; 7 nucleotides agree with TRBD1. The ends lost 6 bases at V and 4 bases at J; junction bases unmatched: 11. The CDR3 consists of 15 residues. Germline V gene sequence: CDR1 MNHEY, CDR2 SMNVEV (reference sequence). In DNA, the CDR3 is TGTGCCAGCAGACAAACCGGGACAGTGATAGAGACCCAGTACTTC. Its translation: CASRQTGTVIETQYF.

The genes are TRBV5-1 and TRBJ2-5; 8 bases fit TRBD1. V lost 1 base to trimming and J lost 5 bases; unmatched junction nucleotides: 7. CDR1 is SGHRS, CDR2 YFSETQ, per germline. This CDR3 comprises 15 residues. CDR3 bases: TGCGCCAGCAGCTTGCCCGGACAGGGTGGGGAGACCCAGTACTTC. Its protein product is CASSLPGQGGETQYF.

The chain has TRBV28 and TRBJ1-2; D not resolved. The CDR3 extends over 11 amino acids. The germline V gene has CDR1 MDHEN and CDR2 SYDVKM. Trimming removed 3 bases at V and 7 bases at J, with 6 bases between. The CDR3 sequence is CASSFSGGYTF. The CDR3, as DNA: TGTGCCAGCAGTTTTTCCGGTGGCTACACCTTC.

This clone was detected only once. The chain uses TRBV27 and TRBJ2-4; 7 bases match TRBD2. Germline V gives CDR1 MNHEY, CDR2 SMNVEV (reference sequence). The V gene end was trimmed by 1 base and the J gene end by 6 bases; junction bases not matched to a gene: 6. CDR3 length: 15 amino acids. The CDR3 region is CASSLLGGSRNIQYF. CDR3 bases: TGTGCCAGCAGTTTATTGGGCGGGAGCCGAAACATTCAGTACTTC.